This TCR beta chain was obtained from a study of shared clonotypes between healthy human individuals. The table came from immunoSEQ multiplex PCR; TCRdb's copy has only in-frame clones and leaves some out. The sample shows over a million clones, 98% to 99% of them seen only once. The origin of this receptor is a man aged 25 to 40 in good health. Input material: naive CD4+ T cells sorted from blood. Subset of the sample: CD45RA+ positively selected.

CDR3 loop: CATSRDVGRNWGNEQYF. The CDR3 DNA is TGTGCCACCAGCAGAGATGTTGGACGGAACTGGGGGAACGAGCAGTACTTC. This chain joins TRBV15 and TRBJ2-7, with D possibly being TRBD1 or TRBD2 (5 bases each). In germline, CDR1 is LNHNV, CDR2 YYDKDF (reference sequence). V was cut by 0 bases and J by 5 bases, with 20 bases left in between. This CDR3 comprises 17 residues.